This T cell receptor (beta chain) stems from a study of blood T cell repertoires in COVID-19. Overall study context: Sources were T cells, B-cell-depleted T cells, or PBMCs; the material itself was cDNA or gDNA.

The germline V and J ends were trimmed by 3 bases and 2 bases, with 8 bases remaining between them. The CDR3 consists of 13 residues. Germline assignment: CDR1 LGHNA and CDR2 YSLEER. Here immunoSEQ multiplex PCR was the method, and the copy in TCRdb shows in-frame clones only, minus some. The repertoire holds about 310,000 clones, 75% to 90% seen once, with about 2% in the top ten. Recruitment covered about 25 US areas and drew participants whose ages spanned 18 to 89 years. Assignments of participants to cohorts depended upon their own reported clinical history. The sequenced sample was PBMCs or T cells enriched from blood (not recorded which). The gene calls are TRBV4-3 and TRBJ2-7; a possible D gene is TRBD2 (6 bases). This TCR was recovered from a man aged 30 to 39 who had recovered from COVID-19. DNA for the CDR3: TGCGCCAGCAGCCAGTGGGGGGCCTACGAGCAGTACTTC. Encoded protein: CASSQWGAYEQYF.